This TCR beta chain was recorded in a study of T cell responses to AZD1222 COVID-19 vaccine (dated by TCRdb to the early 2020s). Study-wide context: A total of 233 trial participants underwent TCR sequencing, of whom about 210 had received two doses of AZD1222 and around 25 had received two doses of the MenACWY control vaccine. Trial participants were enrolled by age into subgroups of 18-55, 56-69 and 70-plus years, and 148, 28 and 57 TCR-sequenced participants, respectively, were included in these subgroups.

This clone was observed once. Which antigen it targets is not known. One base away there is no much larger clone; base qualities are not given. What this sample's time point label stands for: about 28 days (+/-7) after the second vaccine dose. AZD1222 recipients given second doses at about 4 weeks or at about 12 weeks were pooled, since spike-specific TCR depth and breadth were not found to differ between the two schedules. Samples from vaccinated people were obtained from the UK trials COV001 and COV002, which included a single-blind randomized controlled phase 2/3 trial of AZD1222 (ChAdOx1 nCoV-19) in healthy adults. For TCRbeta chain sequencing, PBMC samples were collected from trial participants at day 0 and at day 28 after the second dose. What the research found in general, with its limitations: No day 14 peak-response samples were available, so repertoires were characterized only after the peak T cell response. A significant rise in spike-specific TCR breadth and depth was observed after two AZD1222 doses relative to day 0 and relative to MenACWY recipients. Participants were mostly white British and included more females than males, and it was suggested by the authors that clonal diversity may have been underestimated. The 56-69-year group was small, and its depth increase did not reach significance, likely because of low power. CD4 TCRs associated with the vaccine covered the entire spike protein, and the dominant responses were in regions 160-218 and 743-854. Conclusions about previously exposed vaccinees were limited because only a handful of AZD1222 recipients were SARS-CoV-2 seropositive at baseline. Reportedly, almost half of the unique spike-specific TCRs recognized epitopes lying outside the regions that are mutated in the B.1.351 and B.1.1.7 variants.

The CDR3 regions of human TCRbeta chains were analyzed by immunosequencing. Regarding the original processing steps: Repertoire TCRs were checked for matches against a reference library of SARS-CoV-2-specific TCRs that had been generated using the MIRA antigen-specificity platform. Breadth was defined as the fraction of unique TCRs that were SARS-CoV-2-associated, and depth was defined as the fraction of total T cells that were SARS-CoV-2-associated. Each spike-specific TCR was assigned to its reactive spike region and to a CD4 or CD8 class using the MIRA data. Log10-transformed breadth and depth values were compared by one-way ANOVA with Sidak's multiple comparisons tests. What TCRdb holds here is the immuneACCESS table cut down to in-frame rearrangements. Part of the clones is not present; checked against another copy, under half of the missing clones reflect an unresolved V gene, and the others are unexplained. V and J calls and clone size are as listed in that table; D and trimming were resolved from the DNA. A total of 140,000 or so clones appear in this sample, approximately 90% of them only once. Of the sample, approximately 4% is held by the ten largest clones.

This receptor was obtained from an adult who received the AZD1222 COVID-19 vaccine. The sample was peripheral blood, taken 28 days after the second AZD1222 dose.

The nucleotide sequence reads as follows: TGTGCCAGCAGCGGCCGGGACTACTCTCAAGAGACCCAGTACTTC. This sequence encodes CASSGRDYSQETQYF. Recombination connected TRBV9 to TRBJ2-5; 7 bases in the middle match TRBD2. Via the germline V gene, CDR1 is SGDLS and CDR2 YYNGEE. V is cut back by 3 bases and J by 2 bases, with 7 bases in the junction unmatched. From the cysteine up to the phenylalanine, the CDR3 has a length of 15 residues. The kept DNA is CDR3 alone, 45 bases in frame from the first base.